This T cell receptor beta chain was sequenced in a study of blood T cell repertoires in COVID-19. TCRdb's table, derived via immunoSEQ multiplex PCR, lists solely in-frame clones and lacks some. The sample records almost 200,000 clones, about four fifths being singletons. This CDR3 is built from 14 residues. The chain is built from TRBV7-5 and TRBJ2-2; the table names TRBD1, a call not compared with the DNA. TRBV7-5 is shown as a pseudogene. This sequence originates from a woman aged 40-49 years with COVID-19, enrolled during active disease. Sequenced: peripheral blood. Written as DNA, the CDR3 is TGTGTCAGAAGCTCTGGACAGTACACCGGGGAGCTGTTTTTT. It codes for CVRSSGQYTGELFF.